The rows below give T cell receptor beta chains drawn from one sample of a study of T-cell reconstitution after alpha-beta-depleted transplantation in children. TCRdb ran MiXCR on the PCR reads and lists one entry per CDR3 protein. The data show 490,000 or so distinct CDR3 sequences, over 9.5% seen once. Sequencing used PBMCs, obtained before TCRalphabeta/CD19-depleted stem cell transplant. The origin of the receptors is a child aged 2 to 15 with inherited bone marrow failure, due to receive a stem cell transplant. CDR3s include the opening cysteine and the closing phenylalanine or tryptophan. Each record gives: V gene, D gene, J gene, clone size, CDR3 DNA, CDR3 protein. The D gene is left open where the match is weak. The size of a clone is reported for some rows only, either as once, few or many, or as a class for expanded clones.

TRBV4-3	.	TRBJ2-2	few	TGCGCCAGCAGCCAAGTTTTTTACACCGGGGAGCTGTTTTTT	CASSQVFYTGELFF
TRBV24-1	.	TRBJ2-1	.	TGTGCCACCCGGCCACCGCTAGGACGGACCTACAACAATGAGCAGTTCTTC	CATRPPLGRTYNNEQFF
TRBV10-3	.	TRBJ1-2	few	TGTGCCATCAGTGAGCCGGGGGGCGTCGGCGGCTACACCTTC	CAISEPGGVGGYTF
TRBV6-1	TRBD1	TRBJ2-5	many	TGTGCCAGTTCATCGGGACAGGGGCGCCGGGAGACCCAGTACTTC	CASSSGQGRRETQYF
TRBV5-6	.	TRBJ2-4	many	TGTGCCAGCAGCTTGGGTGAAAACATTCAGTACTTC	CASSLGENIQYF
TRBV4-3	.	TRBJ2-1	many	TGCGCCAGCAGCCACCGTGGCAATGAGCAGTTCTTC	CASSHRGNEQFF
TRBV20-1	.	TRBJ2-3	many	TGCAGTGCTAGAGATCTACGTGGTTGGCGCACAGATACGCAGTATTTT	CSARDLRGWRTDTQYF
TRBV7-2	TRBD2	TRBJ2-7	.	TGTGCCAGCAGCGGTCCGGGACTAGGAACCTACGAGCAGTACTTC	CASSGPGLGTYEQYF
TRBV30	TRBD2	TRBJ2-1	few	TGTGCCTGGAGTTCGGGACTAGCGATCAATGAGCAGTTCTTC	CAWSSGLAINEQFF
TRBV18	.	TRBJ1-1	many	TGTGCCAGCTCACCATCGCAGGCGAACACTGAAGCTTTCTTT	CASSPSQANTEAFF
TRBV29-1	.	TRBJ2-7	many	TGCAGCGTTGCTGAGGGGAGCTACGAGCAGTACTTC	CSVAEGSYEQYF
TRBV30	.	TRBJ1-1	.	TGTGCCTGGAGTGCCCCCGATCCTGAAGCTTTCTTT	CAWSAPDPEAFF
TRBV12-3/TRBV12-4	.	TRBJ2-5	.	TGTGCCAGCATCGCGGACTCTACAAGGACCCAGTACTTC	CASIADSTRTQYF
TRBV5-6	.	TRBJ2-7	.	TGTGCCAGCAGCTGGGCCGGGACCAGCTCCTACGAGCAGTACTTC	CASSWAGTSSYEQYF
TRBV4-3	.	TRBJ2-6	many	TGCGCCAGCAGCCACCGAGGTATCTCTGGGGCCAACGTCCTGACTTTC	CASSHRGISGANVLTF
TRBV2	.	TRBJ2-7	.	TGTGCCAGCAGTGGGGGGGCCTCCTACGAGCAGTACTTC	CASSGGASYEQYF
TRBV12-3/TRBV12-4	.	TRBJ2-2	many	TGTGCCAGCAGTTTAGGGTGGAAAGTTGCGAACACCGGGGAGCTGTTTTTT	CASSLGWKVANTGELFF
TRBV5-4	TRBD1	TRBJ1-2	few	TGTGCCAGCAGCTGGGGGGACAGGGGATATGGCTACACCTTC	CASSWGDRGYGYTF
TRBV6-6	.	TRBJ2-1	many	TGTGCCAGCGCGCAAGACTGGAGAGACTCCTACAATGAGCAGTTCTTC	CASAQDWRDSYNEQFF
TRBV29-1	.	TRBJ1-2	many	TGCAGCGTTCGGAGGGGAGATGGCTACACCTTC	CSVRRGDGYTF
TRBV25-1	.	TRBJ1-2	many	TGTGCCAGCAGTCCCGGGACTGTCTATGGCTACACCTTC	CASSPGTVYGYTF
TRBV27	.	TRBJ2-3	many	TGTGCCAGCAGTTCGACTACCACTGGCACAGATACGCAGTATTTT	CASSSTTTGTDTQYF
TRBV6-5	TRBD2	TRBJ2-7	few	TGTGCCAGCAGTTACCAAGAACTAGCGGCGGCCTACGAGCAGTACTTC	CASSYQELAAAYEQYF
TRBV20-1	.	TRBJ2-7	many	TGCAGTGCTAGAGATATTGGACAATCCTACGAGCAGTACTTC	CSARDIGQSYEQYF
TRBV5-6	.	TRBJ2-1	.	TGTGCCAGCAGCTTGTTAGCGGAAGATTACAATGAGCAGTTCTTC	CASSLLAEDYNEQFF
TRBV7-9	.	TRBJ1-1	.	TGTGCCAGCAGCCCACTGTCAGGGGTGAACACTGAAGCTTTCTTT	CASSPLSGVNTEAFF
TRBV4-3	.	TRBJ2-2	many	TGCGCCAGCAGCCAAGAAGGGGGGGAGGCGAACACCGGGGAGCTGTTTTTT	CASSQEGGEANTGELFF
TRBV4-1	.	TRBJ2-1	.	TGCGCCAGCAGCCTCGAGCGGAGAGACAATGAGCAGTTCTTC	CASSLERRDNEQFF
TRBV6-5	.	TRBJ2-1	many	TGTGCCAGCAGTTTTAAGCGCTCTAGCTCCTACAATGAGCAGTTCTTC	CASSFKRSSSYNEQFF
TRBV15	.	TRBJ2-2	.	TGTGCCACCAGCAGGGGGTCTCCGAACACCGGGGAGCTGTTTTTT	CATSRGSPNTGELFF
TRBV4-3	TRBD2	TRBJ2-1	many	TGCGCCAGCAGCCAAGAACCTAGCGGGAACACCTACAATGAGCAGTTCTTC	CASSQEPSGNTYNEQFF
TRBV20-1	.	TRBJ1-5	few	TGCAGTGCTAGTTCCCCCGCGAGAAATCAGCCCCAGCATTTT	CSASSPARNQPQHF
TRBV18	TRBD2	TRBJ2-1	.	TGTGCCAGCTCACAACTAGCGGCCAAAGGAGGTAATGAGCAGTTCTTC	CASSQLAAKGGNEQFF
TRBV5-6	.	TRBJ2-7	few	TGTGCCAGCTCTTCGTACCACGAGCAGTACTTC	CASSSYHEQYF
TRBV11-2	TRBD2	TRBJ2-1	few	TGTGCCAGCAGAGGGGGACTAGCGGGACTAAGCTCCTACAATGAGCAGTTCTTC	CASRGGLAGLSSYNEQFF
TRBV20-1	.	TRBJ2-7	many	TGCAGTGCTAGAGGACAGGCGCTCTCCTACGAGCAGTACTTC	CSARGQALSYEQYF
TRBV5-1	.	TRBJ1-4	many	TGCGCCAGCAGCTTTGGGCAGTCTAATGAAAAACTGTTTTTT	CASSFGQSNEKLFF
TRBV20-1	TRBD1	TRBJ2-7	many	TGCAGTGCTGGTGGGACAGGGAGTTACGAGCAGTACTTC	CSAGGTGSYEQYF
TRBV7-9	TRBD1	TRBJ2-7	few	TGTGCCAGCAGCTCGACAGGGGGACTACATTACGAGCAGTACTTC	CASSSTGGLHYEQYF
TRBV2	.	TRBJ2-3	many	TGTGCCAGCAGTGAATCCTATAGAGCTGAAGAGGGGCCAGATACGCAGTATTTT	CASSESYRAEEGPDTQYF
TRBV29-1	.	TRBJ1-4	many	TGCAGCGTTGTGGCAGGGGATGAAAAACTGTTTTTT	CSVVAGDEKLFF